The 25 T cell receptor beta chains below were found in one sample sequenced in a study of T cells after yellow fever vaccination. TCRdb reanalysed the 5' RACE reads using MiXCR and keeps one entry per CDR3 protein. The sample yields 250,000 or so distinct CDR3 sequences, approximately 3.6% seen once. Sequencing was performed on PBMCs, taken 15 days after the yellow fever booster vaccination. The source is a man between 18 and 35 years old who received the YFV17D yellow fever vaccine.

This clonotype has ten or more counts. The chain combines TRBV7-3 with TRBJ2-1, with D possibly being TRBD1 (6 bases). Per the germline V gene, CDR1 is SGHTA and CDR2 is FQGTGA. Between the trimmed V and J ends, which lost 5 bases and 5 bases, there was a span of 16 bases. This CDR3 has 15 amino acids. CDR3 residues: CASSKQGGRNNEQFF. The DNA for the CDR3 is TGTGCCAGCAGCAAACAGGGTGGTAGGAACAATGAGCAGTTCTTC.

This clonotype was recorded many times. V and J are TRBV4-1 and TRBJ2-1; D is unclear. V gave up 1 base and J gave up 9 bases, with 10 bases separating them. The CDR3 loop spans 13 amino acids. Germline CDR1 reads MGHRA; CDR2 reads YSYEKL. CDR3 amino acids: CASSQGVVLEQFF. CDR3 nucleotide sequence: TGCGCCAGCAGCCAAGGTGTGGTTCTTGAGCAGTTCTTC.

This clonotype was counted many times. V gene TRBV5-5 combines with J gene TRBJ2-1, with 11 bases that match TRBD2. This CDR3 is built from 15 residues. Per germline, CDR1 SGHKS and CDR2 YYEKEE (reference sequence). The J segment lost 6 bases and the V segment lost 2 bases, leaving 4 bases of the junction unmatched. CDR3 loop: CASSFRLAGTNEQFF. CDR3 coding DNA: TGTGCCAGCAGCTTTCGACTAGCGGGGACCAATGAGCAGTTCTTC.

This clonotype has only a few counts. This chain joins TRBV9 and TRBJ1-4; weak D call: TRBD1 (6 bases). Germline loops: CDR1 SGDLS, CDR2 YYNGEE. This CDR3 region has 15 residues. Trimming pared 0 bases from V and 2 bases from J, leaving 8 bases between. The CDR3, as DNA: TGTGCCAGCAGCGTAGACACAGGGACTAATGAAAAACTGTTTTTT. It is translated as CASSVDTGTNEKLFF.

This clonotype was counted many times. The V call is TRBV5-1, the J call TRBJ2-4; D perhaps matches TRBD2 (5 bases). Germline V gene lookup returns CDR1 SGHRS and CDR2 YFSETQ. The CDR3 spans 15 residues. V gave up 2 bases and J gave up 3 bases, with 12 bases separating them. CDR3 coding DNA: TGCGCCAGCAGCTTCCCTGACCGGGACAAAAACATTCAGTACTTC. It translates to CASSFPDRDKNIQYF.

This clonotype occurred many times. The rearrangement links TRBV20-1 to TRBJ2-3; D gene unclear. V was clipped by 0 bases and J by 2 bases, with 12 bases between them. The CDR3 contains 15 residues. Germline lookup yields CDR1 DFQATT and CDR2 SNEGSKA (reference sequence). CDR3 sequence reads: CSARDVLSTTDTQYF. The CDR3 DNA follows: TGCAGTGCTAGAGATGTCCTCTCAACCACAGATACGCAGTATTTT.

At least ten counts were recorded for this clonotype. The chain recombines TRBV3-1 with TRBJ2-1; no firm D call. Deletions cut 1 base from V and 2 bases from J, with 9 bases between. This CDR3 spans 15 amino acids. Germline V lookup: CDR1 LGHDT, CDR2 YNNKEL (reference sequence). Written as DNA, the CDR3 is TGTGCCAGCAGCCAAGGTCCACAGACCTACAATGAGCAGTTCTTC. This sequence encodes CASSQGPQTYNEQFF.

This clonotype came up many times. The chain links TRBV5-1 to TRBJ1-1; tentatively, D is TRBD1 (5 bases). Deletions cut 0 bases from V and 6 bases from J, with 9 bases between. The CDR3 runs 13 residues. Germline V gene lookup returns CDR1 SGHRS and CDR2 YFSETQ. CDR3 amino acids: CASSLARDAEAFF. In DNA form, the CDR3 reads TGCGCCAGCAGCTTGGCCAGGGATGCTGAAGCTTTCTTT.

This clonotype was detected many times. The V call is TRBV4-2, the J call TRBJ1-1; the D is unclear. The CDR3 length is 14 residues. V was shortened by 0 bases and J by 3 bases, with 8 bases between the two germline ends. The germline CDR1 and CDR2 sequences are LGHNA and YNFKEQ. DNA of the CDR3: TGTGCCAGCAGCCAAGATGGCGGGGACACTGAAGCTTTCTTT. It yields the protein CASSQDGGDTEAFF.

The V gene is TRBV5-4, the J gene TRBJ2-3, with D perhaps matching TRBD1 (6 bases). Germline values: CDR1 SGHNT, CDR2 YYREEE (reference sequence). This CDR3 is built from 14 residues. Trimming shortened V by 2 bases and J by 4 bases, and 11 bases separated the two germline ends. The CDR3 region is CASSFSKGADTQYF. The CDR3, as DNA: TGTGCCAGCAGCTTCAGTAAGGGGGCAGATACGCAGTATTTT.

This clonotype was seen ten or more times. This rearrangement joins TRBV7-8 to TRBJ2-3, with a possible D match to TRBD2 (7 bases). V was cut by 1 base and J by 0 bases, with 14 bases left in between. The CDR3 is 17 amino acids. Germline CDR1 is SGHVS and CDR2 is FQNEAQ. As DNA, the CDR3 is TGTGCCAGCAGCTTAGGGCGCGGGGGCCGCAGCACAGATACGCAGTATTTT. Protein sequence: CASSLGRGGRSTDTQYF.

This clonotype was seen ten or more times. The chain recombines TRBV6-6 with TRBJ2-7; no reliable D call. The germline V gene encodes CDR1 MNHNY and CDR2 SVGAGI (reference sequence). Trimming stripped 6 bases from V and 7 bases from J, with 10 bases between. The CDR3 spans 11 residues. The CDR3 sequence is CASRDLREQYV. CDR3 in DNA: TGTGCCAGCAGGGATCTCCGGGAGCAGTACGTC.

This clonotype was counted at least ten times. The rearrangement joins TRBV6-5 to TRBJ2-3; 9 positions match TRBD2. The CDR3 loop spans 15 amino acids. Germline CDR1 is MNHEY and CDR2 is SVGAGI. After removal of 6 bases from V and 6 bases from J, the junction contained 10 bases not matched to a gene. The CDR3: CASRLRGGHRDTQYF. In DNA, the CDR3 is TGTGCCAGCAGATTGCGGGGGGGCCATCGTGATACGCAGTATTTT.

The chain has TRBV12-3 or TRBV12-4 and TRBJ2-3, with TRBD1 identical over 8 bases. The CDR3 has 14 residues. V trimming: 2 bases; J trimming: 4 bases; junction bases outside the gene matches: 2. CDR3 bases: TGTGCCAGCAGTTTAAGGACAGGGCCAGATACGCAGTATTTT. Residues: CASSLRTGPDTQYF.

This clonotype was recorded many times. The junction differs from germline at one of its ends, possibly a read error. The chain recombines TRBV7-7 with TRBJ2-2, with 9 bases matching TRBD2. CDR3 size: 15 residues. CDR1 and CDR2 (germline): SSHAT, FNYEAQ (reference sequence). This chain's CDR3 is CASTVAGVSAGELFF. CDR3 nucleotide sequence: TGTGCTAGCACCGTAGCGGGGGTGAGCGCCGGGGAGCTGTTTTTT.

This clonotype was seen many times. CDR3 DNA sequence: TGCGCCAGCAGCTTGGTGCTGCGGGGGGACTACGAGCAGTACTTC. Its translation is CASSLVLRGDYEQYF. The genes are TRBV5-1 and TRBJ2-7; TRBD2 agrees at 8 bases. V was pared by 0 bases and J by 3 bases, with 5 bases of the junction left unmatched. This CDR3 has 15 residues. Germline values: CDR1 SGHRS, CDR2 YFSETQ.

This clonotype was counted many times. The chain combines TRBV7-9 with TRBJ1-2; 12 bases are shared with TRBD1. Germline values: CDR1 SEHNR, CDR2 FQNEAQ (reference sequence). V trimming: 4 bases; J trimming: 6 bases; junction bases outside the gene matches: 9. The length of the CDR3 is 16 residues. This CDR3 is CASSYGTGGGLNGYTF. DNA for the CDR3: TGTGCCAGCAGCTACGGGACAGGGGGCGGTTTAAATGGCTACACCTTC.

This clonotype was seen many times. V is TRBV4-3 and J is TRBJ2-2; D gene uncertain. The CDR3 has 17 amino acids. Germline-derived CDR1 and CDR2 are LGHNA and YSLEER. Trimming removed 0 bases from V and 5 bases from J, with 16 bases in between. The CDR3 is CASSQDNNPLGTGELFF. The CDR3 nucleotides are TGCGCCAGCAGCCAAGATAACAACCCCCTTGGGACCGGGGAGCTGTTTTTT.

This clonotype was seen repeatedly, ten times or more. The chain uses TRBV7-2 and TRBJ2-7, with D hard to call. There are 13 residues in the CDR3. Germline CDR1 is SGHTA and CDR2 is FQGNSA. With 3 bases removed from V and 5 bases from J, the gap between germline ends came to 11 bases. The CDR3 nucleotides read TGTGCCAGCAGCTTCGGACCGATAGACGAGCAGTACTTC. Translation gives CASSFGPIDEQYF.

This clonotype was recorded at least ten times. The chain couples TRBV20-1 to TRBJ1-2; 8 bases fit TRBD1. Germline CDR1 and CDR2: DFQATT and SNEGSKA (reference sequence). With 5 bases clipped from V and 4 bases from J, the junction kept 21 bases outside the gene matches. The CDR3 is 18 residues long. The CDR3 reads CSAFKRTGKGSWVYGYTF. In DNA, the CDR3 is TGCAGTGCTTTCAAACGGACAGGGAAGGGGTCTTGGGTCTATGGCTACACCTTC.

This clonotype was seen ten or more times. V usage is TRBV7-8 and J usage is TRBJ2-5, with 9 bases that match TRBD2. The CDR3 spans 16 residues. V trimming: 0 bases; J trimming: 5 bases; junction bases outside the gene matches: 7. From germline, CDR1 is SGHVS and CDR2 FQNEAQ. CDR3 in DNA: TGTGCCAGCAGCTTAGCGAGGCAGCGGGGGGCGGAGACCCAGTACTTC. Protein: CASSLARQRGAETQYF.

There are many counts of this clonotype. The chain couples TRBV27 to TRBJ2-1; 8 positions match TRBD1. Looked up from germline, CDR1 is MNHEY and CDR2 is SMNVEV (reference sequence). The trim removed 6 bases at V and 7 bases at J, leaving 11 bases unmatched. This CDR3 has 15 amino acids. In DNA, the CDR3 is TGTGCCAGCAGGCCCAGGACAGGGCAACTAAATGAGCAGTTCTTC. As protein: CASRPRTGQLNEQFF.

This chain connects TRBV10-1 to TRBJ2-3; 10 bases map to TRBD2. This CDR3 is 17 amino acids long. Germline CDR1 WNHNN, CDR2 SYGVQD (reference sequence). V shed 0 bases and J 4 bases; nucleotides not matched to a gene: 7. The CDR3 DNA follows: TGCGCCAGCAGTGAGTCGAGGCTAGCGGGAGCTTCAGATACGCAGTATTTT. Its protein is CASSESRLAGASDTQYF.

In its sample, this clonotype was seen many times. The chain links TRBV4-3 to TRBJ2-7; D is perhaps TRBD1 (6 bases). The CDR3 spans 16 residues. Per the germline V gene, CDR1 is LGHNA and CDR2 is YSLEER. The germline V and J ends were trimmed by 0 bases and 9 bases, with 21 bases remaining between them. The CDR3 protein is CASSQDLGAAGDAQYF. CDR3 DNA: TGCGCCAGCAGCCAAGATTTGGGGGCGGCGGGCGATGCGCAGTACTTC.

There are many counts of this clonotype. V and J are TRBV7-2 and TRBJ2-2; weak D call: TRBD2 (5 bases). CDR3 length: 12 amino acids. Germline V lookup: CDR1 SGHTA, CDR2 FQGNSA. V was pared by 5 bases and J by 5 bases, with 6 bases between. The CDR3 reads CASSPGTGELFF. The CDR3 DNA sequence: TGTGCCAGCAGCCCGGGGACCGGGGAGCTGTTTTTT.